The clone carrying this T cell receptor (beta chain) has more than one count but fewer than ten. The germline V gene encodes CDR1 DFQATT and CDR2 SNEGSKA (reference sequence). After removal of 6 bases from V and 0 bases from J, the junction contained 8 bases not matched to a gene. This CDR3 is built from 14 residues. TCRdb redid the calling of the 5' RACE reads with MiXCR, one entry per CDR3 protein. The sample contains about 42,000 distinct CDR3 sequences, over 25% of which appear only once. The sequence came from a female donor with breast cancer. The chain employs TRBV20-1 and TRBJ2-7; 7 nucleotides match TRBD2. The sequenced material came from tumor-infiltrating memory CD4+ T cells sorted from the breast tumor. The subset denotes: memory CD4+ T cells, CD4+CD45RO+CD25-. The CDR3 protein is CSASHSGLSYEQYF. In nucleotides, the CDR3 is TGCAGTGCCTCCCATAGCGGGCTCTCCTACGAGCAGTACTTC.